Each of the 2 T cell receptor beta chains below was sequenced from the same sample in a study of T-cell reconstitution after alpha-beta-depleted transplantation in children. During its preparation, the TCRbeta library received unique molecular identifiers. TCRdb re-analysed the PCR reads in MiXCR, keeping a single row per CDR3 protein. The table lists 300,000 to 350,000 distinct CDR3 sequences, roughly 21% of them singletons. Sequencing was performed on PBMCs, mostly from graft donor cells, taken 180 days after TCRalphabeta/CD19-depleted stem cell transplant. The receptors shown here come from a male patient aged 5 to 17 who had a stem cell transplant for acute lymphoblastic leukemia, so the T cells may come from the graft donor.

This rearrangement joins TRBV29-1 to TRBJ1-2; D possibly corresponds to TRBD1 (5 bases). The CDR3 has 12 amino acids. Germline V CDR1 and CDR2: SQVTM, ANQGSEA. The V and J ends lost 6 bases and 8 bases respectively, with 16 bases between them. CDR3: CSVTLGQGGYTF. Written as DNA, the CDR3 is TGCAGCGTCACCCTGGGGCAAGGAGGCTACACCTTC.

The chain is built from TRBV29-1 and TRBJ1-2; 8 bases match TRBD1. The CDR3 extends over 13 amino acids. Looked up from germline, CDR1 is SQVTM and CDR2 is ANQGSEA. The junction had 6 bases not matched to a gene; V was cut back by 8 bases and J by 1 base. The chain's CDR3 is CSSAGQGNYGYTF. DNA of the CDR3: TGCAGCTCGGCAGGACAGGGTAACTATGGCTACACCTTC. Filled out from reference TRBV29-1 and TRBJ1-2, the complete variable domain reads SAVISQKPSRDICQRGTSLTIQCQVDSQVTMMFWYRQQPGQSLTLIATANQGSEATYESGFVIDKFPISRPNLTFSTLTVSNMSPEDSSIYLCSSAGQGNYGYTFGSGTRLTVV.